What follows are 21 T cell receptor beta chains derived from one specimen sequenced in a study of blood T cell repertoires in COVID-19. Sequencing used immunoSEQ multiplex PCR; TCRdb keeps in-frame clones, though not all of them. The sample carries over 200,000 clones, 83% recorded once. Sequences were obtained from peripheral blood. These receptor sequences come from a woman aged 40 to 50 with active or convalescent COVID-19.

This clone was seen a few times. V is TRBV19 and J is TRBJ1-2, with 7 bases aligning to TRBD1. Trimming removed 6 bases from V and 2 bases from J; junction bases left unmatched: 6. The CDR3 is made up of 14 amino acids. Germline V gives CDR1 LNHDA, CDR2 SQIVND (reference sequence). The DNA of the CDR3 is TGTGCCAGTAGGTTCAGGGGGTCAAACTATGGCTACACCTTC. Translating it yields CASRFRGSNYGYTF. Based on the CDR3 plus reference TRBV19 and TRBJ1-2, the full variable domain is DGGITQSPKYLFRKEGQNVTLSCEQNLNHDAMYWYRQDPGQGLRLIYYSQIVNDFQKGDIAEGYSVSREKKESFPLTVTSAQKNPTAFYLCASRFRGSNYGYTFGSGTRLTVV.

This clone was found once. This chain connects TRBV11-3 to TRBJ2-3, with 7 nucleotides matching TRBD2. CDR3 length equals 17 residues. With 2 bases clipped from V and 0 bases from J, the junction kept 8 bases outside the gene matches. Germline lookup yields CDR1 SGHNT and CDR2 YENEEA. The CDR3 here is CASSLRGGSPSTDTQYF. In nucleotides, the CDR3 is TGTGCCAGCAGCTTACGCGGCGGGAGCCCTAGCACAGATACGCAGTATTTT.

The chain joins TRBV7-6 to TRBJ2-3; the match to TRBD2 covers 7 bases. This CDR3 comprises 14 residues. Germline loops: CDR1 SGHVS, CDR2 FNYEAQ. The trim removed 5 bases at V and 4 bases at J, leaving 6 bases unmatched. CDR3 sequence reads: CASSRELAADTQYF. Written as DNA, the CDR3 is TGTGCCAGCAGCCGGGAGCTAGCGGCAGATACGCAGTATTTT.

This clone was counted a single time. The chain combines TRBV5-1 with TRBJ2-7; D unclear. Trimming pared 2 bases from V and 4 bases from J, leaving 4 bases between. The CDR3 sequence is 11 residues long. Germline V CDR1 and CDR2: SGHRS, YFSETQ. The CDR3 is CASSFEYEQYF. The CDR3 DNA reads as TGCGCCAGCAGCTTTGAGTACGAGCAGTACTTC.

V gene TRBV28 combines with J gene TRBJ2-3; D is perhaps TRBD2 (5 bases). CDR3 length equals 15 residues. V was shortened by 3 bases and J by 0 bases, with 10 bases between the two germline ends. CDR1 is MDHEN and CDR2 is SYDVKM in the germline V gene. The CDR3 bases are TGTGCCAGCAGTTTTCAAGGACTGAGCACAGATACGCAGTATTTT. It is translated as CASSFQGLSTDTQYF.

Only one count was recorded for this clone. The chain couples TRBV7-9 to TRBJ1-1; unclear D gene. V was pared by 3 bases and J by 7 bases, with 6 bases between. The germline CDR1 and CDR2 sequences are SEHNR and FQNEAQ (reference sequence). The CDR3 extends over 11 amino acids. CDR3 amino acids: CASSLGSEAFF. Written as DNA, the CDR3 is TGTGCCAGCAGCTTGGGGAGTGAAGCTTTCTTT.

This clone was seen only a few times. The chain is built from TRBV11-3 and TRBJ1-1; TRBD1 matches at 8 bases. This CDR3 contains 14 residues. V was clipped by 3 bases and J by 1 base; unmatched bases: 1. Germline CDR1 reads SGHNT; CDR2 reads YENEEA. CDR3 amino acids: CASSFTGGNTEAFF. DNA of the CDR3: TGTGCCAGCAGCTTCACAGGGGGGAACACTGAAGCTTTCTTT.

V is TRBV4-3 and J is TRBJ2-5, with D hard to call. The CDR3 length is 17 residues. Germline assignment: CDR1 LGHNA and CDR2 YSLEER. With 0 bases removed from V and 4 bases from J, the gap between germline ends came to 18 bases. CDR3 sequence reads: CASSQERPDWSGETQYF. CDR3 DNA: TGCGCCAGCAGCCAAGAGAGACCTGACTGGTCCGGAGAGACCCAGTACTTC.

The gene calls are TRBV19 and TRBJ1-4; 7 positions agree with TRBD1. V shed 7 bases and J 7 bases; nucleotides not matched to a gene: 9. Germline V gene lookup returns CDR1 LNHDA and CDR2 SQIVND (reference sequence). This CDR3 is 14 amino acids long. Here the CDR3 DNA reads TGTGCCAGTACCTTGACAGGGAGTTTTGAAAAACTGTTTTTT. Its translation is CASTLTGSFEKLFF.

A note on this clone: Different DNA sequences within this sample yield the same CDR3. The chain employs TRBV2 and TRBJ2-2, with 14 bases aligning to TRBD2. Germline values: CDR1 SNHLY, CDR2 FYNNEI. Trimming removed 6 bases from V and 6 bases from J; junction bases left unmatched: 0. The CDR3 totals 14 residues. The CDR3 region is CASRGLAGAGELFF. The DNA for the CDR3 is TGTGCCAGCAGGGGACTAGCGGGAGCCGGGGAGCTGTTTTTT.

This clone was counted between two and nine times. The CDR3 protein is CASSSATGGFLGTEAFF. The CDR3 DNA follows: TGTGCCAGCAGCTCCGCGACAGGGGGGTTTTTGGGCACTGAAGCTTTCTTT. The gene calls are TRBV11-2 and TRBJ1-1, with 9 bases that match TRBD1. The CDR3 extends over 17 amino acids. In germline, CDR1 is SGHAT, CDR2 FQNNGV. The ends lost 4 bases at V and 4 bases at J; junction bases unmatched: 13. The full variable domain, with the rest looked up from reference TRBV11-2 and TRBJ1-1, is EAGVAQSPRYKIIEKRQSVAFWCNPISGHATLYWYQQILGQGPKLLIQFQNNGVVDDSQLPKDRFSAERLKGVDSTLKIQPAKLEDSAVYLCASSSATGGFLGTEAFFGQGTRLTVV.

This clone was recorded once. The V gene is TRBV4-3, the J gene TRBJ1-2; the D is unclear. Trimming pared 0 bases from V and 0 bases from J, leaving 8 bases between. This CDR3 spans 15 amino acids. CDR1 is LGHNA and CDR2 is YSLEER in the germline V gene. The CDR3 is CASSQDPDPNYGYTF. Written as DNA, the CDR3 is TGCGCCAGCAGCCAAGATCCAGATCCTAACTATGGCTACACCTTC.

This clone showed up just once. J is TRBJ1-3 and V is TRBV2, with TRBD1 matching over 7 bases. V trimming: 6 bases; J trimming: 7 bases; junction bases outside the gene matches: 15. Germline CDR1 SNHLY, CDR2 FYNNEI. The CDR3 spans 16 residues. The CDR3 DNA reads TGTGCCAGCAGATCGACAGGGTCAGCAGGGGGGAACACCATATATTTT. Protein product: CASRSTGSAGGNTIYF.

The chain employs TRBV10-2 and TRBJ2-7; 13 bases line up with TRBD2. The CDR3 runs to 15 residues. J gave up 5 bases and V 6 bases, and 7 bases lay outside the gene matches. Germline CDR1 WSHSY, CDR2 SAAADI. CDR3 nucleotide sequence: TGCGCCAGCAGGTACGGACTAGCGGGAGATCACGAGCAGTACTTC. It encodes CASRYGLAGDHEQYF.

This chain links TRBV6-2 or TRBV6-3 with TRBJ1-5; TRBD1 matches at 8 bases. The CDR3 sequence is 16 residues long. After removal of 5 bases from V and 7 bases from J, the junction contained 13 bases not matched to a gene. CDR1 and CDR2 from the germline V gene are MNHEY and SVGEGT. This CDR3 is CASSSPAAGGRQPQHF. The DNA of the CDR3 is TGTGCCAGCAGTAGCCCTGCGGCAGGGGGCAGGCAGCCCCAGCATTTT.

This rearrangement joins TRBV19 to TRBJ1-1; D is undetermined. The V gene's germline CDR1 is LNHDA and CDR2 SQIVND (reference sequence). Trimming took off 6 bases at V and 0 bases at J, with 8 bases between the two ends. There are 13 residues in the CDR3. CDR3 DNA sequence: TGTGCCAGTAGCATGGTAGTGAACACTGAAGCTTTCTTT. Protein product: CASSMVVNTEAFF.

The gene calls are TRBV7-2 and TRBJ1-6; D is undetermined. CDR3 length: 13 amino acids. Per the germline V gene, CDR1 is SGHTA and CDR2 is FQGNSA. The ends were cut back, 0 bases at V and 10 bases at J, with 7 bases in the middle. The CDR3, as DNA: TGTGCCAGCAGCTTAGCCGGTGTCTCACCCCTCCACTTT. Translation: CASSLAGVSPLHF.

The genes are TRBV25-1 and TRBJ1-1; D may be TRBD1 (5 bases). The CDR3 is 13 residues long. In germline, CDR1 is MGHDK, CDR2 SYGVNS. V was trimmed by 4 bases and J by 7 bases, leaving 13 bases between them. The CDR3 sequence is CASSGDRSLEAFF. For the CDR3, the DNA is TGTGCCAGCAGTGGAGACAGATCACTTGAAGCTTTCTTT.

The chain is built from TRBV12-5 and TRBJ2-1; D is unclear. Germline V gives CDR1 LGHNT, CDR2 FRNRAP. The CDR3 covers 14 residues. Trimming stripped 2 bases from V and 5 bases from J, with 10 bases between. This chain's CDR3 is CASGLWSRDNEQFF. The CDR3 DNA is TGTGCTAGTGGTTTGTGGAGCAGAGACAATGAGCAGTTCTTC.

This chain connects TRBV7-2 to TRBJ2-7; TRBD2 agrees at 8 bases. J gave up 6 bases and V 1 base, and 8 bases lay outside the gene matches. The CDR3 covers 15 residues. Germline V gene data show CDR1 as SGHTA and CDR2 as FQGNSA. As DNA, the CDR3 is TGTGCCAGCAGCTTAGAGTATCGGGGGGGGCTCGAGCAGTACTTC. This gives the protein CASSLEYRGGLEQYF.

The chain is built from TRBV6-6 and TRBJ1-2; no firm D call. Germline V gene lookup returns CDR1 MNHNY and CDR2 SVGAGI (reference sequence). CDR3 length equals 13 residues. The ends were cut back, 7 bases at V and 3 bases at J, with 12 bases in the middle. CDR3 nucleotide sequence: TGTGCCAGCAACCGGGGAGCCCACTATGGCTACACCTTC. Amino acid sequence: CASNRGAHYGYTF.